A single sample gave rise to the 10 T cell receptor beta chains below, sequenced in a study of OX40 agonist ivuxolimab in advanced cancers. Method: immunoSEQ multiplex PCR; TCRdb's copy keeps in-frame clones and lacks some. The sample holds tens of thousands of clones, 89% seen once. Source: CD4+ or CD8+ T cells sorted from blood, taken in a trial of the OX40 agonist ivuxolimab. These receptors all come from an adult with an advanced solid tumor such as melanoma, head and neck, liver or kidney cancer.

The chain carries TRBV6-5 and TRBJ1-2, with unresolved D. CDR3 size: 12 residues. Germline lookup yields CDR1 MNHEY and CDR2 SVGAGI. Trimming shortened V by 6 bases and J by 5 bases, and 10 bases separated the two germline ends. This CDR3 is CASSRPPYGYTF. In nucleotides, the CDR3 is TGTGCCAGCAGCCGTCCCCCATATGGCTACACCTTC.

This clone was observed a single time. The chain carries TRBV6-5 and TRBJ1-5; weak D call: TRBD1 (5 bases). The germline V gene encodes CDR1 MNHEY and CDR2 SVGAGI. V lost 6 bases and J lost 2, with 11 bases in between. The CDR3 runs to 14 residues. CDR3 region: CASSRAFGNQPQHF. Written as DNA, the CDR3 is TGTGCCAGCAGCAGGGCTTTTGGCAATCAGCCCCAGCATTTT.

The gene calls are TRBV30 and TRBJ2-7, with D possibly TRBD1 on 6 matching bases. Trimming took off 5 bases at V and 2 bases at J, with 10 bases between the two ends. Germline values: CDR1 GTSNPN, CDR2 SVGIG (reference sequence). The CDR3 is made up of 12 amino acids. CDR3 sequence: CAWGQSAYEQYF. The CDR3 DNA is TGTGCCTGGGGACAGTCAGCCTACGAGCAGTACTTC.

The chain carries TRBV4-2 and TRBJ2-7; TRBD2 matches at 10 bases. Germline V gene lookup returns CDR1 LGHNA and CDR2 YNFKEQ. The CDR3 sequence is 17 residues long. V shed 5 bases, J shed 2 bases, and the junction held 12 bases outside the gene matches. The CDR3 DNA follows: TGTGCCAGCAGCTACTACTTTAGCGGGGGGACTCCCTACGAGCAGTACTTC. It encodes CASSYYFSGGTPYEQYF.

The V call is TRBV2, the J call TRBJ2-3; D gene unclear. The CDR3 covers 17 residues. CDR1 and CDR2 from the germline V gene are SNHLY and FYNNEI. V lost 4 bases and J 0 bases, leaving 17 bases between the germline ends. The CDR3 region has the DNA TGTGCCAGCAGTGGGGCAACGAACCTTTTTAGCACAGATACGCAGTATTTT. Its translation: CASSGATNLFSTDTQYF.

In DNA, the CDR3 is TGCGCCAGCAGCCAAGGCCGGGGGGGCCGGAATGAGCAGTTCTTC. Translation gives CASSQGRGGRNEQFF. The rearrangement uses TRBV4-1 and TRBJ2-1, with 8 bases identical to TRBD2. The V segment lost 1 base and the J segment 7 bases; nucleotides outside the gene matches: 6. Germline CDR1 reads MGHRA; CDR2 reads YSYEKL. CDR3 length equals 15 residues.

In DNA form, the CDR3 reads TGTGCCATCAGTTACGGGACAGGAGGCACAGATACGCAGTATTTT. Translating gives CAISYGTGGTDTQYF. The chain couples TRBV10-3 to TRBJ2-3; 8 bases map to TRBD1. CDR1 and CDR2 (germline): ENHRY, SYGVKD. This CDR3 is built from 15 residues. J was trimmed by 1 base and V by 5 bases; bases with no gene match: 5.

The rearrangement uses TRBV19 and TRBJ1-5; D not resolved. The germline V gene encodes CDR1 LNHDA and CDR2 SQIVND (reference sequence). This CDR3 has 16 residues. Trimming pared 3 bases from V and 1 base from J, leaving 13 bases between. The CDR3 is CASSIWGVSSNQPQHF. The CDR3 bases are TGTGCCAGTAGTATCTGGGGAGTTTCCAGCAATCAGCCCCAGCATTTT.

In DNA form, the CDR3 reads TGTGCCAGCTCACCACGTTCGGACAGACAGCCCCAGCATTTT. Encoded protein: CASSPRSDRQPQHF. The rearrangement links TRBV18 to TRBJ1-5, with D perhaps TRBD1 (6 bases). The CDR3 is made up of 14 amino acids. Trimming took off 1 base at V and 7 bases at J, with 11 bases between the two ends. CDR1 and CDR2 (germline): KGHSH, LQKENI.

V is TRBV5-1 and J is TRBJ2-7; D is uncertain. Germline V gives CDR1 SGHRS, CDR2 YFSETQ. This CDR3 spans 15 amino acids. Trimming pared 4 bases from V and 7 bases from J, leaving 21 bases between. The CDR3 is CASSRHSLDTREQYF. The CDR3 bases are TGCGCCAGCAGCCGTCATTCCTTAGACACGCGAGAGCAGTACTTC.